This T cell receptor beta chain was captured by sequencing in a study of cytotoxic CD8 clonotypes in ibrutinib-treated CLL. On the study more broadly: Patient counts were around 11 relapsed/refractory, roughly 15 treatment-naive and some 17 IGHV unmutated. Points from the study as a whole: Samples were collected at differing times from sustained-remission and progressing patients.

V lost 3 bases and J 8 bases, leaving 9 bases between the germline ends. The CDR3 has 13 amino acids. In germline, CDR1 is SGHRS, CDR2 YFSETQ. TCRdb's copy holds only in-frame clones and misses some; the assay was immunoSEQ multiplex PCR. This table has about 49,000 clones, around half appearing once. To note about this clone: What it binds is unknown.

The sequences come from PBMCs, collected after 12 months of ibrutinib treatment. The genes are TRBV5-1 and TRBJ1-6, with D hard to call. The receptor comes from a human donor with chronic lymphocytic leukemia. CDR3 in amino acids: CASSSSTDSPLHF. In DNA form, the CDR3 reads TGCGCCAGCAGCTCCTCTACAGATTCACCCCTCCACTTT.